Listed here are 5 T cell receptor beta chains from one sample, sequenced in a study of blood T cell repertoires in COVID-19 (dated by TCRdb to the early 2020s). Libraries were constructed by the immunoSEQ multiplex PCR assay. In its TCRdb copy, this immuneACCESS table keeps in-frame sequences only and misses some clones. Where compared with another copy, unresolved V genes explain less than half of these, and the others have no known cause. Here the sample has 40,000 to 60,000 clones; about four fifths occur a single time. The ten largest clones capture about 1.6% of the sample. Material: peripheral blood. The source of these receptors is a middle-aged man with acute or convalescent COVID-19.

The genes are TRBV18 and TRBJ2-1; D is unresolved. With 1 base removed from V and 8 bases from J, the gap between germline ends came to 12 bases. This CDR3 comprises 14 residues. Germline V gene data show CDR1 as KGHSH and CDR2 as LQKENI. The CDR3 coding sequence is TGTGCCAGCTCACCACTAGCTTCTGAGGATGAGCAGTTCTTC. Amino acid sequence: CASSPLASEDEQFF. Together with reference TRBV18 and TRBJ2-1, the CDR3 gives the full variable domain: NAGVMQNPRHLVRRRGQEARLRCSPMKGHSHVYWYRQLPEEGLKFMVYLQKENIIDESGMPKERFSAEFPKEGPSILRIQQVVRGDSAAYFCASSPLASEDEQFFGPGTRLTVL.

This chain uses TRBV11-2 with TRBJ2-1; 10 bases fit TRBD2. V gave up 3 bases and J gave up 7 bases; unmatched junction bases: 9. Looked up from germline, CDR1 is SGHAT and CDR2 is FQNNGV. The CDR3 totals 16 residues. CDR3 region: CASSLVTSGKGNEQFF. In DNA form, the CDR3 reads TGTGCCAGCAGCTTGGTCACTAGCGGGAAAGGGAATGAGCAGTTCTTC. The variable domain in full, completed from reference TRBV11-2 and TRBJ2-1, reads EAGVAQSPRYKIIEKRQSVAFWCNPISGHATLYWYQQILGQGPKLLIQFQNNGVVDDSQLPKDRFSAERLKGVDSTLKIQPAKLEDSAVYLCASSLVTSGKGNEQFFGPGTRLTVL.

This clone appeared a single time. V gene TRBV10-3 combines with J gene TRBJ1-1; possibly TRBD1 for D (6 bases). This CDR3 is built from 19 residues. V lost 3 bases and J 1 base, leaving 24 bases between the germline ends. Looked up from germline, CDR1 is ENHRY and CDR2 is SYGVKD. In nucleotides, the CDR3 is TGTGCCATCAGTGAAATTAAATTTGTACAGGGTCACTGGAACACTGAAGCTTTCTTT. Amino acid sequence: CAISEIKFVQGHWNTEAFF.

DNA of the CDR3: TGTGCCAGCAGACACGACAGGGATGATCAGCCCCAGCATTTT. Its protein is CASRHDRDDQPQHF. V is TRBV7-8 and J is TRBJ1-5; 7 bases agree with TRBD1. Trimming took 6 bases from V and 5 from J; bases not matched to a gene: 7. The CDR3 covers 14 residues. The germline V gene encodes CDR1 SGHVS and CDR2 FQNEAQ.

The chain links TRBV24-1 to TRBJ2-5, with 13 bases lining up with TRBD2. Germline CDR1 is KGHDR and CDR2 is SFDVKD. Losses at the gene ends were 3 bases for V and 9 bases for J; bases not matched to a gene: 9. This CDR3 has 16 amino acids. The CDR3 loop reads CATSDRGLAGDFSQYF. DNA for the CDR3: TGTGCCACCAGTGATCGCGGACTAGCGGGAGATTTCTCCCAGTACTTC.